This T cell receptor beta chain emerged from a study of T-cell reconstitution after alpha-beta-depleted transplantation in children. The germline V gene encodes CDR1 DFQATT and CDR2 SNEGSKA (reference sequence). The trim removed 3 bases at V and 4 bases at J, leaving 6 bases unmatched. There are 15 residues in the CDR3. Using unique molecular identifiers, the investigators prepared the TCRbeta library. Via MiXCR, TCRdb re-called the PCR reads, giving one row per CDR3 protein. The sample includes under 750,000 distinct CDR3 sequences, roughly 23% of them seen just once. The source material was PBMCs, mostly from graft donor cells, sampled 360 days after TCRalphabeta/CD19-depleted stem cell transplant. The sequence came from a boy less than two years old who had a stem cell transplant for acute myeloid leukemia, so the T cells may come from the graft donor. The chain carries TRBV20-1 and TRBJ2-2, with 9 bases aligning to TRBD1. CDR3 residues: CSARGQGRTTGELFF. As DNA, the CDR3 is TGCAGTGCTAGGGGACAGGGTCGTACCACCGGGGAGCTGTTTTTT.